This T cell receptor beta chain is drawn from a study of blood T cell repertoires in COVID-19. The overall study: There were acute and convalescent COVID-19 samples, and they came from the United States, Italy and Spain. PBMCs, B-cell-depleted T cells, or T cells provided the cDNA or gDNA that made up the material.

As processed by the authors: Estimates of nucleated cell counts were drawn from the amplification of reference gene primers. TCRdb's table, derived via immunoSEQ multiplex PCR, lists solely in-frame clones and lacks some. V, J and clone size are taken as reported in that table, and D and trimming were inferred from the DNA itself. This sample yields fewer than 150,000 clones, of which over 80% are seen a single time; under 6% belongs to the top ten. CDR1 is MDHEN and CDR2 is SYDVKM in the germline V gene. Trimming took off 7 bases at V and 0 bases at J, with 22 bases between the two ends. The CDR3 extends over 17 amino acids.

The clonotype comes from a woman in her 50s with acute or convalescent COVID-19. The sample consisted of peripheral blood. The V and J genes are TRBV28 and TRBJ2-7, with TRBD2 as a possible D gene (5 bases). CDR3 protein: CASTLTPGNQSSYEQYF. The CDR3 bases are TGTGCCAGCACCTTAACCCCGGGAAATCAGTCCTCCTACGAGCAGTACTTC.